The clone carrying this T cell receptor beta chain has at least ten counts. Its cognate antigen is unknown. The read finishes 3 residues shy of the CDR3 end, and the germline J gene is used to complete it. The data are from a study of T cell clonality in common variable immunodeficiency. Study results and caveats: Shared TCRbeta clones were fewer between CVID subjects than controls. In common variable immunodeficiency, TCR beta chains reportedly carried fewer deletions and N-nucleotide insertions. CVID patient heterogeneity limited repertoire-clinical complication correlations. What drives increased CVID clonality needs T cell subpopulation sequencing.

The table came from immunoSEQ multiplex PCR; TCRdb's copy has only in-frame clones and leaves some out. Altogether roughly 40,000 clones were found in the sample, and no singletons occur. With 5 bases removed from V and 6 bases from J, the gap between germline ends came to 8 bases. Germline CDR1 DFQATT, CDR2 SNEGSKA (reference sequence). This CDR3 is 11 amino acids long. This clonotype originated in a person between 18 and 75 years old in good health. This sequence joins TRBV20-1 and TRBJ1-5, with a weak D call TRBD1 (6 bases). The sample was peripheral blood mononuclear cells. The part of the CDR3 DNA that was read is TGCAGTGCTGGGGGGGCTCAGCCC. This sequence encodes CSAGGAQP. The full CDR3 is CSAGGAQPQHF.